The clone carrying this T cell receptor (beta chain) was counted at least ten times. The antigen remains undetermined. This specimen comes from a study of CD8+CD57+ T cells in acquired aplastic anemia. For the study at large: Sorting CD4+ and CD8+ cells gave DNA averaging about 3.2 ug. Mean read depth for CD4+ cells from healthy donors was about 9.9 million.

General study findings and limits: Patients had twenty-nine CD8+ CDR3 sequences in common with controls (the shared set). Patients did not significantly differ from controls in CD8+ Simpson's diversity.

Genomic DNA templated the TCR beta VDJ and CDR3 profiling. Each CDR3 protein gets one entry after TCRdb re-called the reads with MiXCR. The sample consists of 150,000 to 200,000 distinct CDR3 sequences, 55% to 75% of them appearing once. Germline loops: CDR1 MNHNY, CDR2 SVGAGI (reference sequence). The CDR3 spans 18 residues. The J segment lost 3 bases and the V segment lost 0 bases, leaving 14 bases of the junction unmatched. The sample taken for sequencing was sorted CD4+, CD8+, or CD8+CD57+ T cells (not recorded which) from PBMCs. The rearrangement links TRBV6-6 to TRBJ2-7; 7 bases are shared with TRBD2. The TCR originated in a human donor in good health. The CDR3 coding sequence is TGTGCCAGCAGTTACTCACCTGGGCGGGAGACGGTACACTACGAGCAGTACTTC. Residues: CASSYSPGRETVHYEQYF.